This T cell receptor beta chain was recovered during a study of T cell repertoires and Cas9 in healthy adults (dated by TCRdb to about 2018). Study-wide context: Within the CD4 and CD8 compartments, the researchers characterized SpCas9-reactive T cells in terms of multi-effector potency, cytotoxicity and lineage determination. The study looked at preexisting T cell immunity to the Streptococcus pyogenes Cas9 nuclease (SpCas9), which is used in CRISPR gene editing. On the study overall, not on this receptor specifically: In vitro, SpCas9-reactive regulatory T cells were reported to reduce the proliferation and function of SpCas9-reactive effector T cells.

Receptor libraries were prepared by the immunoSEQ multiplex PCR assay. Sourced from immuneACCESS, this table was stored by TCRdb with only in-frame sequences that have V and J called. A share of the clones is absent; for the studies checked, an unresolved V gene accounts for under half, and the remainder has no known explanation. Counted in this sample were tens of thousands of clones; 85% to 95% of them appeared once. In total, the top ten clones hold roughly 0.78% of the sample. The CDR3, cysteine through phenylalanine, is 18 amino acids long. The sequence is cut down to CDR3 DNA, 54 bases in frame from base 1. For this chain, trimming is 0 bases at the V end and 2 bases at the J end, and the number of junction bases without a gene match is 4. Reading the germline V gene gives CDR1 SGHAT and CDR2 FQNNGV. Donors were healthy humans. Of note for this clone: Its binding antigen is unknown. One base away there is no much larger clone; base qualities are not given.

The sample taken for sequencing was CD4+ effector T cells (CD127+, CD25-, CD137-, CD154-) from PBMCs; culture status not recorded. The rearranged segments are TRBV11-2 and TRBJ2-3; the junction holds 14 bases that match TRBD2. The origin of this receptor is a human donor in good health. Here the CDR3 is given as CASSLDRLAGGLTDTQYF. The bases are TGTGCCAGCAGCTTAGACCGACTAGCGGGAGGGCTCACAGATACGCAGTATTTT.